These 31 T cell receptor beta chains came from one sample sequenced in a study of T-cell memory formation after mild COVID-19. TCRdb itself ran the 5' RACE reads through MiXCR, one entry per CDR3 protein. The sample has tens of thousands of distinct CDR3 sequences, more than 20% seen once. Sequenced sample: PBMCs or a T cell subset sorted from them (not recorded which). The receptors here all came from a man aged 18 to 30 who had mild COVID-19 (a few samples of this study predate the infection). Cell type and time point are not known.

The chain carries TRBV4-3 and TRBJ2-1, with a weak D call TRBD1 (5 bases). The CDR3 has 14 residues. Trimming shortened V by 6 bases and J by 6 bases, and 15 bases separated the two germline ends. Germline CDR1 LGHNA, CDR2 YSLEER. The CDR3: CASSLIGAFNEQFF. CDR3 coding DNA: TGCGCCAGCAGTCTCATTGGGGCCTTCAATGAGCAGTTCTTC.

V gene TRBV27 combines with J gene TRBJ1-1, with D possibly matching TRBD1 (5 bases). Trimming took off 3 bases at V and 5 bases at J, with 10 bases between the two ends. The CDR3 spans 13 residues. Per germline, CDR1 MNHEY and CDR2 SMNVEV (reference sequence). CDR3 region: CASSFGGKTEAFF. The CDR3 bases are TGTGCCAGCAGTTTCGGGGGTAAAACTGAAGCTTTCTTT.

This clonotype was observed a few times. V is TRBV29-1 and J is TRBJ2-5; D might be TRBD1 (6 bases). CDR3 size: 11 residues. Germline CDR1 SQVTM, CDR2 ANQGSEA. Deletions cut 7 bases from V and 5 bases from J, with 11 bases between. CDR3 sequence reads: CSAHRDETQYF. The CDR3 DNA reads TGCAGCGCCCACAGGGATGAGACCCAGTACTTC. Full variable domain (remainder filled in from reference TRBV29-1 and TRBJ2-5): SAVISQKPSRDICQRGTSLTIQCQVDSQVTMMFWYRQQPGQSLTLIATANQGSEATYESGFVIDKFPISRPNLTFSTLTVSNMSPEDSSIYLCSAHRDETQYFGPGTRLLVL.

The chain joins TRBV11-2 to TRBJ2-1; the D call may be TRBD1 or TRBD2 (5 bases each). The CDR3 runs 14 residues. Germline CDR1 reads SGHAT; CDR2 reads FQNNGV. V dropped 0 bases and J dropped 8 bases, with 11 bases sitting between them. CDR3 in DNA: TGTGCCAGCAGCTTAGAGTGGGGGTCGTATGAGCAGTTCTTC. It specifies CASSLEWGSYEQFF.

This clonotype was detected a few times. The chain uses TRBV6-6 and TRBJ2-2; 11 bases align to TRBD1. After removal of 4 bases from V and 6 bases from J, the junction contained 4 bases not matched to a gene. This CDR3 is built from 15 residues. Germline V gene data show CDR1 as MNHNY and CDR2 as SVGAGI (reference sequence). The CDR3 DNA sequence: TGTGCCAGCAGTTTGGGGACAGGGGGGGCCGGGGAGCTGTTTTTT. Protein product: CASSLGTGGAGELFF.

In its sample, this clonotype was seen a few times. This sequence joins TRBV12-3 or TRBV12-4 and TRBJ2-1; D not resolved. The CDR3 runs to 11 residues. V lost 4 bases and J 9 bases, leaving 7 bases between the germline ends. The CDR3 bases are TGTGCCAGCAGTTCTAAACTTGAGCAGTTCTTC. It specifies CASSSKLEQFF.

The count of this clonotype is one. The chain joins TRBV18 to TRBJ2-5; TRBD2 matches at 7 bases. The CDR3 covers 15 residues. CDR1 is KGHSH, CDR2 LQKENI, per germline. Trimming took 3 bases from V and 2 from J; bases not matched to a gene: 6. This chain's CDR3 is CASSPKTSLQETQYF. The CDR3 DNA is TGTGCCAGCTCACCCAAGACTAGCCTTCAAGAGACCCAGTACTTC.

The chain combines TRBV7-2 with TRBJ1-2; maybe TRBD1 (5 bases). This CDR3 contains 14 residues. Germline-derived CDR1 and CDR2 are SGHTA and FQGNSA. The V end lost 4 bases, the J end lost 8 bases, and 17 bases lay between the germline ends. The CDR3 DNA follows: TGTGCCAGCAGCTCCGATGGGGCATATAGAGGCTACACCTTC. This encodes CASSSDGAYRGYTF.

The chain uses TRBV29-1 and TRBJ2-1; a possible D gene is TRBD2 (6 bases). Germline CDR1 reads SQVTM; CDR2 reads ANQGSEA. CDR3 size: 13 residues. Trimming left V 7 bases short and J 9 bases short, with 19 bases between. This chain's CDR3 is CSGVGIAAFEQFF. In nucleotides, the CDR3 is TGCAGCGGGGTCGGGATAGCGGCTTTTGAGCAGTTCTTC.

The rearrangement joins TRBV7-8 to TRBJ2-2; 11 bases match TRBD2. After removal of 5 bases from V and 2 bases from J, the junction contained 7 bases not matched to a gene. Germline CDR1 SGHVS, CDR2 FQNEAQ. This CDR3 spans 17 amino acids. Here the CDR3 DNA reads TGTGCCAGCAGCCAGTCTCTAGCGGGGGGAAACACCGGGGAGCTGTTTTTT. It translates to CASSQSLAGGNTGELFF.

This clonotype was observed a handful of times. This chain links TRBV7-9 with TRBJ2-7; no clear D. Trimming took off 9 bases at V and 12 bases at J, with 30 bases between the two ends. The CDR3 sequence is 15 residues long. CDR1 and CDR2 (germline): SEHNR, FQNEAQ (reference sequence). Here the CDR3 DNA reads TGTGCCAGTCTATCAGCCCCTTCCGGGTCTTCCCAGCGGTACTTC. Amino acids: CASLSAPSGSSQRYF. Looking up the rest from reference TRBV7-9 and TRBJ2-7 gives the full variable domain: DTGVSQNPRHKITKRGQNVTFRCDPISEHNRLYWYRQTLGQGPEFLTYFQNEAQLEKSRLLSDRFSAERPKGSFSTLEIQRTEQGDSAMYLCASLSAPSGSSQRYFGPGTRLTVT.

In its sample, this clonotype was seen a few times. The genes are TRBV7-2 and TRBJ2-3, with 7 bases that match TRBD2. After removal of 4 bases from V and 6 bases from J, the junction contained 7 bases not matched to a gene. Germline-derived CDR1 and CDR2 are SGHTA and FQGNSA. CDR3 length: 14 residues. The CDR3 DNA reads as TGTGCCAGCAGCTCAGAGACTAGCAGCGATACGCAGTATTTT. This codes for CASSSETSSDTQYF.

This chain connects TRBV27 to TRBJ2-7, with 8 positions matching TRBD2. J gave up 6 bases and V 6 bases, and 10 bases lay outside the gene matches. The CDR3 runs to 14 residues. CDR1 and CDR2 from the germline V gene are MNHEY and SMNVEV (reference sequence). The DNA for the CDR3 is TGTGCCAGCAGCCCTGGGCCGGGAGGGAGCGAGCAGTACTTC. It specifies CASSPGPGGSEQYF.

There are a few counts of this clonotype. The V and J genes are TRBV7-6 and TRBJ2-1; 7 bases match TRBD2. J lost 6 bases, V lost 1 base, and 6 bases had no gene match. Germline CDR1 SGHVS, CDR2 FNYEAQ. This CDR3 has 15 amino acids. CDR3 coding DNA: TGTGCCAGCAGCTTAGGAAGCGGGACCCTCAATGAGCAGTTCTTC. It specifies CASSLGSGTLNEQFF.

The chain uses TRBV20-1 and TRBJ2-7; tentative D call: TRBD2 (7 bases). This CDR3 has 16 residues. Looked up from germline, CDR1 is DFQATT and CDR2 is SNEGSKA (reference sequence). Trimming removed 6 bases from V and 3 bases from J, with 24 bases in between. This chain's CDR3 is CSAGGGGEKGLYEQYF. The CDR3 DNA reads TGCAGTGCCGGAGGGGGAGGGGAAAAAGGCCTCTACGAGCAGTACTTC.

This clonotype has just a few counts. The V and J genes are TRBV7-6 and TRBJ2-2, with D possibly being TRBD1 (5 bases). V lost 0 bases, J lost 4 bases, and 15 bases lay in between. This CDR3 comprises 17 residues. Germline V gives CDR1 SGHVS, CDR2 FNYEAQ. CDR3 bases: TGTGCCAGCAGCTTAGCGCTCGCAGGGCCGGTCACCGGGGAGCTGTTTTTT. Protein product: CASSLALAGPVTGELFF.

This clonotype has only a few counts. This rearrangement joins TRBV27 to TRBJ2-2, with 9 bases aligning to TRBD2. CDR1 is MNHEY, CDR2 SMNVEV, per germline (reference sequence). Unmatched junction bases numbered 9, after V lost 6 bases and J lost 4 bases. CDR3 length: 16 amino acids. The CDR3 spells CASSGVAGVGTGELFF. The CDR3 DNA is TGTGCCAGCAGCGGGGTAGCGGGGGTCGGCACCGGGGAGCTGTTTTTT.

CDR3 DNA: TGTGCCAGCAGTTACCCCATGGATACGCAGTATTTT. Protein sequence: CASSYPMDTQYF. This chain joins TRBV6-2 or TRBV6-3 and TRBJ2-3, with no clear D. The CDR3 consists of 12 residues. Trimming pared 2 bases from V and 6 bases from J, leaving 6 bases between. CDR1 and CDR2 (germline): MNHEY, SVGEGT.

CDR3 protein: CASSQGSSPYNEQFF. The CDR3 region has the DNA TGCGCCAGCAGCCAAGGAAGTAGCCCCTACAATGAGCAGTTCTTC. The chain recombines TRBV4-3 with TRBJ2-1; D call uncertain. V lost 1 base to trimming and J lost 2 bases, with 9 bases between them. The CDR3 length is 15 residues. From germline, CDR1 is LGHNA and CDR2 YSLEER.

This clonotype was detected only a few times. This chain uses TRBV5-6 with TRBJ2-7; D possibly corresponds to TRBD2 (5 bases). The CDR3 sequence is 18 residues long. Germline CDR1 is SGHDT and CDR2 is YYEEEE. V was cut by 0 bases and J by 0 bases, with 19 bases left in between. The CDR3 coding sequence is TGTGCCAGCAGCTTGGGGTTCGGTGGTGACACTAGCTCCTACGAGCAGTACGTC. Protein product: CASSLGFGGDTSSYEQYV.

This clonotype was seen a handful of times. The chain carries TRBV12-3 or TRBV12-4 and TRBJ1-5; 7 nucleotides agree with TRBD1. CDR3 length: 16 residues. After removal of 1 base from V and 0 bases from J, the junction contained 3 bases not matched to a gene. The CDR3 sequence: CASSLDRGHSNQPQHF. The CDR3 DNA follows: TGTGCCAGCAGTTTAGACAGGGGCCATAGCAATCAGCCCCAGCATTTT.

The chain carries TRBV7-8 and TRBJ2-7; D could derive from TRBD1 or TRBD2 (5 bases each). This CDR3 comprises 16 residues. Germline CDR1 SGHVS, CDR2 FQNEAQ. V lost 4 bases, J lost 4 bases, and 20 bases lay in between. CDR3 region: CASSSSSRDGRYEQYF. Written as DNA, the CDR3 is TGTGCCAGCAGCTCCTCCTCCCGGGACGGAAGATACGAGCAGTACTTC.

The chain has TRBV7-9 and TRBJ2-5; 15 nucleotides agree with TRBD2. The germline V gene has CDR1 SEHNR and CDR2 FQNEAQ (reference sequence). The CDR3 covers 17 residues. V lost 4 bases, J lost 7 bases, and 10 bases stayed unmatched. The CDR3 DNA is TGTGCCAGCAGCTCCGGACTAGCGGGGGGGCCAGGCGGGACCCAGTACTTC. Its protein product is CASSSGLAGGPGGTQYF.

This clonotype was detected a few times. The J gene is TRBJ2-1, the V gene TRBV5-1, with 8 bases matching TRBD2. Per germline, CDR1 SGHRS and CDR2 YFSETQ. J gave up 8 bases and V 3 bases, and 7 bases lay outside the gene matches. This CDR3 contains 14 residues. CDR3 protein: CASSSSGPADEQFF. The CDR3 nucleotides read TGCGCCAGCAGCTCTAGCGGGCCGGCGGATGAGCAGTTCTTC.

This clonotype was counted a few times. The V call is TRBV7-6, the J call TRBJ2-3; maybe TRBD1 (6 bases). The CDR3 contains 13 residues. Trimming shortened V by 3 bases and J by 5 bases, and 9 bases separated the two germline ends. Germline CDR1 is SGHVS and CDR2 is FNYEAQ. The CDR3 protein is CASSFGRGDTQYF. The CDR3 DNA follows: TGTGCCAGCAGCTTCGGCAGGGGAGATACGCAGTATTTT.

V is TRBV5-5 and J is TRBJ2-2; no clear D gene. Germline V lookup: CDR1 SGHKS, CDR2 YYEKEE (reference sequence). The V end was cut by 7 bases, the J end by 4 bases, with 5 bases between. The CDR3 spans 11 residues. In DNA, the CDR3 is TGTGCCAGCGGCCCCACCGGGGAGCTGTTTTTT. It yields the protein CASGPTGELFF.

This clonotype came up a few times. This chain uses TRBV27 with TRBJ2-7; 11 nucleotides line up with TRBD2. Unmatched junction bases numbered 7, after V lost 5 bases and J lost 4 bases. Looked up from germline, CDR1 is MNHEY and CDR2 is SMNVEV (reference sequence). The CDR3 runs to 15 residues. DNA for the CDR3: TGTGCCAGCAGTCCTATAGCGGGGGGGAGGTACGAGCAGTACGTC. This translates into CASSPIAGGRYEQYV.

This clonotype occurred a few times. The genes are TRBV4-1 and TRBJ1-1, with D unclear. The CDR3 length is 15 residues. Germline assignment: CDR1 MGHRA and CDR2 YSYEKL. Trimming cost V 6 bases and J 1 base, with 15 bases left between them. The CDR3 protein is CASRLYAGQNTEAFF. In DNA, the CDR3 is TGCGCCAGCAGACTCTACGCGGGCCAGAACACTGAAGCTTTCTTT.

The rearrangement uses TRBV2 and TRBJ2-5, with D unclear. Germline loops: CDR1 SNHLY, CDR2 FYNNEI. The V and J ends lost 7 bases and 6 bases respectively, with 9 bases between them. The CDR3 loop spans 11 amino acids. This chain's CDR3 is CASMASQTQYF. DNA for the CDR3: TGTGCCAGCATGGCGAGTCAGACCCAGTACTTC.

This rearrangement joins TRBV4-2 to TRBJ1-1; D not resolved. Trimming took 0 bases from V and 6 from J, leaving 8 bases between them. This CDR3 is 13 amino acids long. Germline V gives CDR1 LGHNA, CDR2 YNFKEQ. In DNA, the CDR3 is TGTGCCAGCAGCCAAGATTTGATGGCTGAAGCTTTCTTT. It translates to CASSQDLMAEAFF.

The chain has TRBV29-1 and TRBJ1-1, with D hard to call. V lost 7 bases and J 7 bases, leaving 7 bases between the germline ends. This CDR3 has 9 residues. The germline gives CDR1 SQVTM, CDR2 ANQGSEA. The DNA for the CDR3 is TGCAGCGACGGGGTTGAAGCTTTCTTT. It yields the protein CSDGVEAFF.